Below, 17 T cell receptor beta chains from the same sample are listed, as sequenced in a study of beta chain features in type 1 diabetes. The entirety of the isolated RNA underwent reverse transcription, so expressed TCRB transcripts were sequenced. The assay was immunoSEQ multiplex PCR, and TCRdb's table has in-frame clones only and misses some. The sample carries 810,000 or so clones, roughly 16% recorded once. Sequencing was carried out using naive CD4+ T cells from blood. These receptors were collected from a woman aged 18-35 years in good health.

In its sample, this clone was seen a few times. J is TRBJ1-1 and V is TRBV7-2; weak D call: TRBD1 (6 bases). Germline values: CDR1 SGHTA, CDR2 FQGNSA. V shed 5 bases and J shed 3 bases, with 13 bases lying between them. The CDR3 loop spans 14 amino acids. The CDR3 DNA follows: TGTGCCAGCAGCAGAATTGGGGGCGACACTGAAGCTTTCTTT. Translated, it gives CASSRIGGDTEAFF. Full variable domain (outside the CDR3, taken from reference TRBV7-2 and TRBJ1-1): GAGVSQSPSNKVTEKGKDVELRCDPISGHTALYWYRQSLGQGLEFLIYFQGNSAPDKSGLPSDRFSAERTGGSVSTLTIQRTQQEDSAVYLCASSRIGGDTEAFFGQGTRLTVV.

The rearrangement links TRBV9 to TRBJ2-1; 13 bases are shared with TRBD2. Per the germline V gene, CDR1 is SGDLS and CDR2 is YYNGEE. The V gene end was trimmed by 4 bases and the J gene end by 3 bases; junction bases not matched to a gene: 16. The CDR3 has 20 amino acids. The CDR3 nucleotides are TGTGCCAGCAGCCCCCGACTAGCGGGAGGCTCGACCCAAAGCTACAATGAGCAGTTCTTC. Protein product: CASSPRLAGGSTQSYNEQFF.

Turning to this clone: The junction differs from germline at one of its ends, possibly a read error. In DNA, the CDR3 is TGTGCCAGCAGTGCTGGGACAGCCTACGAGCAGTACTTC. Its translation is CASSAGTAYEQYF. This rearrangement joins TRBV10-3 to TRBJ2-7; 7 bases are shared with TRBD1. The germline CDR1 and CDR2 sequences are ENHRY and SYGVKD. This CDR3 is 13 amino acids long.

Written as DNA, the CDR3 is TGTGCCAGCACGCAGGGCGGGAGCTCTGGAAACACCATATATTTT. It translates to CASTQGGSSGNTIYF. V usage is TRBV9 and J usage is TRBJ1-3, with D possibly TRBD1 on 5 matching bases. V lost 6 bases and J 0 bases, leaving 13 bases between the germline ends. The CDR3 has 15 amino acids. The germline V gene has CDR1 SGDLS and CDR2 YYNGEE. The full variable domain, its missing parts supplied by reference TRBV9 and TRBJ1-3, is DSGVTQTPKHLITATGQRVTLRCSPRSGDLSVYWYQQSLDQGLQFLIQYYNGEERAKGNILERFSAQQFPDLHSELNLSSLELGDSALYFCASTQGGSSGNTIYFGEGSWLTVV.

The chain links TRBV10-3 to TRBJ2-6, with D perhaps being TRBD1 or TRBD2 (5 bases each). Per germline, CDR1 ENHRY and CDR2 SYGVKD. The CDR3 runs 19 residues. V lost 2 bases, J lost 0 bases, and 17 bases lay in between. CDR3: CAISEASGTSVSGANVLTF. In DNA form, the CDR3 reads TGTGCCATCAGTGAGGCATCAGGGACGTCGGTCTCTGGGGCCAACGTCCTGACTTTC.

This clone turned up a few times. This chain connects TRBV6-1 to TRBJ2-1, with D unresolved. The germline V and J ends were trimmed by 2 bases and 7 bases, with 18 bases remaining between them. Germline CDR1 is MNHNS and CDR2 is SASEGT. The CDR3 is 16 amino acids. CDR3 DNA sequence: TGTGCCAGCAGTGAATTGCCTAGGAGAGCGAGGAATGAGCAGTTCTTC. Protein sequence: CASSELPRRARNEQFF.

This clone was recorded at least ten times. This chain joins TRBV7-9 and TRBJ2-6; the D is unclear. Trimming shortened V by 7 bases and J by 0 bases, and 4 bases separated the two germline ends. CDR3 length: 13 residues. The germline gives CDR1 SEHNR, CDR2 FQNEAQ (reference sequence). CDR3 in DNA: TGTGCCAGCAAGAGCTCTGGGGCCAACGTCCTGACTTTC. Residues: CASKSSGANVLTF.

This clone was counted a few times. This specimen includes other DNA sequences encoding the same CDR3. This chain joins TRBV28 and TRBJ2-7, with D unclear. The ends were cut back, 6 bases at V and 4 bases at J, with 7 bases in the middle. Germline V gene lookup returns CDR1 MDHEN and CDR2 SYDVKM. The CDR3 totals 11 residues. This CDR3 is CASSGLYEQYF. In nucleotides, the CDR3 is TGTGCCAGCAGCGGGTTATACGAGCAGTACTTC.

The chain combines TRBV28 with TRBJ2-3; D remains ambiguous. V dropped 6 bases and J dropped 6 bases, with 10 bases sitting between them. Germline values: CDR1 MDHEN, CDR2 SYDVKM. The CDR3 consists of 12 residues. CDR3 protein: CASSHLGDTQYF. The CDR3 DNA reads as TGTGCCAGCAGCCACCTCGGGGATACGCAGTATTTT.

The V gene is TRBV2, the J gene TRBJ2-5, with D possibly being TRBD1 (6 bases). V lost 8 bases, J lost 1 base, and 8 bases lay in between. The CDR3 has 12 amino acids. The germline CDR1 and CDR2 sequences are SNHLY and FYNNEI. Written as DNA, the CDR3 is TGTGCCAGCGGGACAACCCAAGAGACCCAGTACTTC. It is translated as CASGTTQETQYF.

This clone was seen a handful of times. This chain uses TRBV7-2 with TRBJ2-7; TRBD2 agrees at 8 bases. The V gene end was trimmed by 5 bases and the J gene end by 2 bases; junction bases not matched to a gene: 8. Germline lookup yields CDR1 SGHTA and CDR2 FQGNSA. CDR3 length: 15 residues. The CDR3 sequence: CASSANSGVTYEQYF. The CDR3 region has the DNA TGTGCCAGCAGCGCGAATAGCGGGGTAACCTACGAGCAGTACTTC.

Turning to this clone: This sample includes further DNA sequences coding for the same CDR3. The chain employs TRBV18 and TRBJ2-7; tentatively, D is TRBD1 or TRBD2 (5 bases each). The CDR3 length is 11 residues. Looked up from germline, CDR1 is KGHSH and CDR2 is LQKENI. The V end was cut by 3 bases, the J end by 5 bases, with 5 bases between. CDR3 nucleotides: TGTGCCAGCTCACCGGGGGACGAGCAGTACTTC. It specifies CASSPGDEQYF.

The CDR3 sequence: CAISERGGTDTQYF. DNA for the CDR3: TGTGCCATCAGTGAGAGGGGCGGCACAGATACGCAGTATTTT. V gene TRBV10-3 combines with J gene TRBJ2-3, with D possibly being TRBD1 (5 bases). Deletions cut 2 bases from V and 1 base from J, with 7 bases between. CDR1 is ENHRY and CDR2 is SYGVKD in the germline V gene. The CDR3 runs 14 residues.

The chain links TRBV5-1 to TRBJ1-2; 7 bases are a match to TRBD1. Per germline, CDR1 SGHRS and CDR2 YFSETQ. CDR3 size: 14 residues. The V and J ends lost 1 base and 10 bases, in that order; junction bases with no gene match: 10. Here the CDR3 reads CASSLRTGPTAYTF. Written as DNA, the CDR3 is TGCGCCAGCAGCTTGCGGACAGGACCGACTGCCTACACCTTC.

The chain recombines TRBV14 with TRBJ1-4; no reliable D call. This CDR3 spans 13 amino acids. V lost 1 base to trimming and J lost 10 bases, with 10 bases between them. From germline, CDR1 is SGHDN and CDR2 FVKESK. CDR3 nucleotide sequence: TGTGCCAGCAGCCAAGTTTACTCAGGAAAACTGTTTTTT. It specifies CASSQVYSGKLFF.

For this clone: Other DNA sequences of this sample code for an identical CDR3. The chain couples TRBV20-1 to TRBJ2-5; D gene uncertain. The V gene's germline CDR1 is DFQATT and CDR2 SNEGSKA (reference sequence). The V end lost 2 bases, the J end lost 2 bases, and 3 bases lay between the germline ends. The CDR3 extends over 11 amino acids. The DNA of the CDR3 is TGCAGTGCTAGACAGCAAGAGACCCAGTACTTC. It specifies CSARQQETQYF.

In this sample, this clone turned up a few times. CDR3 in DNA: TGTGCCAGCAGCCCAAACGGTGACCCCCGGGTCTACGAGCAGTACTTC. Encoded protein: CASSPNGDPRVYEQYF. The chain links TRBV28 to TRBJ2-7; D is uncertain. Germline CDR1 and CDR2: MDHEN and SYDVKM. V dropped 6 bases and J dropped 3 bases, with 21 bases sitting between them. The CDR3 extends over 16 amino acids.